The T cell receptor (beta chain) described here comes from a study of blood T cells in healthy people across ages (dated by TCRdb to the mid-2010s). About the full investigation: Template switching captured roughly one uniquely barcoded TCR beta cDNA molecule per two T cells in model experiments. Donors of different ages were randomly distributed across sequencing lanes to avoid experimental bias. The donors were split into four age groups: young (average around 15 years), middle-aged (39), aged (roughly 68) and long-lived (over 80). Age-related changes in TCR beta repertoire diversity were measured in the study by deep sequencing normalized with unique cDNA molecular identifiers. The study analyzed two additional independent replicas of 1 million unique cDNA reads from the same blood draw for two donors, one aged 18 to 30 and one aged 80 or older. On the study overall, not on this receptor specifically: The CMV infection status of donors was not known, potentially confounding age-related changes in expanded clonotypes. Bulk unsorted PBMC profiling prevented conclusive comparison of naive and antigen-experienced compartments. Observed TCR beta diversity correlated strongly with the percentage of naive T cells measured by flow cytometry. As age increased, observed TCR beta diversity per million T cells dropped in a roughly linear way, and a significant reduction was already evident by age 40. Total diversity estimates from one million sequenced T cells were considered lower bounds and underestimates. The long-lived group showed more naive CD4+ T cells, fewer expanded clones and increased TCR diversity than the aged group, suggesting age selection.

The roughly 39 donors, aged about 6 to 95 years, were systemically healthy Caucasian individuals from Russia. Approximately 10 milliliters of peripheral blood were collected from each donor into EDTA-treated Vacutainer tubes. PBMCs were isolated by Ficoll-Paque density-gradient centrifugation, with at least 6 million obtained per sample. Trizol reagent was used to extract total RNA from the PBMCs, yielding at least 6 micrograms per sample. Naive CD45RAhigh/CD27high T cell percentages were measured by flow cytometry on a PBMC aliquot from every donor. The table lists this clonotype with a few counts. The antigen this receptor binds is unknown. No much larger clone is present one base from it, and per-base qualities are unavailable. V and J are truncated by 6 bases and 2 bases respectively, leaving an intervening sequence of 16 bases. The CDR3 runs 15 residues from the cysteine to the phenylalanine. The CDR3 DNA has 45 bases and is translated from base 1. The germline V gene encodes CDR1 MNHGY and CDR2 SVAAGI.

To prepare the library, 5' RACE was applied. For sequencing, an Illumina HiSeq 2500 was employed. The second PCR ran for about 7 to 11 cycles and used a J-beta primer mix along with a sample-barcoded 5' primer. Each TCR beta cDNA molecule received a unique molecular identifier from a template-switch 5' adaptor carrying 12 random nucleotides. At least 2.5 million CDR3-containing paired-end reads were obtained from each sample. First-strand cDNA was synthesized from all RNA with the Mint cDNA synthesis kit, primed by a TRBC-specific oligonucleotide. After uracil-DNA glycosylase treatment, a first 18-cycle PCR used universal primers M1SS and BC2_uni_R on all cDNA. The original pipeline was this. For normalization, 1 million high-quality reads were randomly selected from each sample, with every read carrying a distinct molecular identifier. Instead of being binned into consensus sequences, reads with shared molecular identifiers were discarded. MiTCR, run with a Q25 quality threshold and the strictest error-elimination algorithm, handled CDR3 identification, clonotype clustering and error correction. A nonparametric unseen species model with Euler transformation was used to estimate lower-bound total TCR beta diversity. TCRdb passed the public sequencing reads through fastp at Q25 and MiXCR, retaining productive beta sequences. CDR3 protein duplicates are merged, each entry listing the most common genes and DNA. Clone size and V and J calls follow TCRdb, not the original study. The sample yields about 1.5 million distinct CDR3 sequences; 40% to 45% were counted once. Under 5% of the sample is taken by the ten largest.

The sample was blood. The rearrangement combines TRBV6-9 with TRBJ1-2, with the D gene not confidently named. The sequence derives from a woman aged 18 to 35 in good health. In nucleotides, the sequence is TGTGCCAGCAGACAAACTAGGGTGCCGAACTATGGCTACACCTTC. Its protein is CASRQTRVPNYGYTF.